This T cell receptor beta chain is from a study of T-cell reconstitution after alpha-beta-depleted transplantation in children. This clonotype was observed once. Preparing the TCRbeta library involved the use of unique molecular identifiers. MiXCR, run by TCRdb on the PCR reads, gives a single entry per CDR3 protein. Among 200,000 to 250,000 distinct CDR3 sequences listed, roughly 23% were seen once. CDR3 length equals 15 residues. Losses at the gene ends were 3 bases for V and 8 bases for J; bases not matched to a gene: 10. CDR1 SQVTM and CDR2 ANQGSEA come from the germline V gene. The genes are TRBV29-1 and TRBJ1-2, with 12 nucleotides matching TRBD1. The clonotype comes from a girl aged 2 to 9 with Fanconi anemia, due to receive a stem cell transplant. The material sequenced was PBMCs, taken before TCRalphabeta/CD19-depleted stem cell transplant. The CDR3 region is CSVDDRDRGLSGYTF. The CDR3 bases are TGCAGCGTTGACGATAGGGACAGGGGGCTCTCCGGCTACACCTTC.